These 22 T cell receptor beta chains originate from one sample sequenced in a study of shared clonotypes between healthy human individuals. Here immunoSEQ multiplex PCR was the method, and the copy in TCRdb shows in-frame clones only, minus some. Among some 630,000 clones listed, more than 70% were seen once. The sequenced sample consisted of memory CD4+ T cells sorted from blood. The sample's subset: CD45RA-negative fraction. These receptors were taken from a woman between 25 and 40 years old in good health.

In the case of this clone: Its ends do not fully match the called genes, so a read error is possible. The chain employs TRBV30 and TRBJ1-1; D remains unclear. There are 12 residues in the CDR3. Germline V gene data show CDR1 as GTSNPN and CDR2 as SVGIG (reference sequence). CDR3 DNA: TGTGCCTGGAGTGAAAGGAACGCTGAAGCTTTCTTT. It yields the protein CAWSERNAEAFF.

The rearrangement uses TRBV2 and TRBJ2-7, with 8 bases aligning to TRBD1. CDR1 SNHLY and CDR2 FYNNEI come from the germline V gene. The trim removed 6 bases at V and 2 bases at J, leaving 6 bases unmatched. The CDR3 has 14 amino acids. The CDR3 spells CASSVQGDTYEQYF. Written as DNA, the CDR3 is TGTGCCAGCAGCGTACAGGGGGACACCTACGAGCAGTACTTC.

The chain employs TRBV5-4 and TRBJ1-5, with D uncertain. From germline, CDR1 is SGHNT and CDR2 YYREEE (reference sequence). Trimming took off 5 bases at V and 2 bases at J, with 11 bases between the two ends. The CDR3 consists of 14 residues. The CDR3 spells CASSPECRNQPQHF. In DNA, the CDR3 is TGTGCCAGCAGTCCAGAATGTCGCAATCAGCCCCAGCATTTT.

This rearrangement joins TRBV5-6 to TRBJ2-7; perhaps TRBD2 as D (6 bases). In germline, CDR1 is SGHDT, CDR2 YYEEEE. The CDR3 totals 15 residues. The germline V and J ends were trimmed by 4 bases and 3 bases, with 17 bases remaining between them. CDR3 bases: TGTGCCAGCAGCCCACTTAGCGGAGGATACTACGAGCAGTACTTC. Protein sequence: CASSPLSGGYYEQYF.

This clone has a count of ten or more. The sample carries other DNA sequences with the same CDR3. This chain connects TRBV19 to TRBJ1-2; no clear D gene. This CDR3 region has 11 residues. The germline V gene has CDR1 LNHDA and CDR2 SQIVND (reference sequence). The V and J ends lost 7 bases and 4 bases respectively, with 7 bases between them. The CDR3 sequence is CASKQTYGYTF. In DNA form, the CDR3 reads TGTGCCAGTAAACAAACCTATGGCTACACCTTC.

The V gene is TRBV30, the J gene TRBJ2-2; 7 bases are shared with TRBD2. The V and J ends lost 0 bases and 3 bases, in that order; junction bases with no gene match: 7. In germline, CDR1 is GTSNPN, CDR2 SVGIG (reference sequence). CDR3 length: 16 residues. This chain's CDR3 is CAWSVAGLSDTGELFF. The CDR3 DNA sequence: TGTGCCTGGAGTGTAGCGGGACTATCCGACACCGGGGAGCTGTTTTTT.

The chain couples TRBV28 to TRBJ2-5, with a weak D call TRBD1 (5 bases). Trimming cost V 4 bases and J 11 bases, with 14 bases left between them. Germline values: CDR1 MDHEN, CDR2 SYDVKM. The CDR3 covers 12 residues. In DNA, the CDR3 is TGTGCCAGCAGTTCAATCAGGGCCAAGCAGTACTTC. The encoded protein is CASSSIRAKQYF.

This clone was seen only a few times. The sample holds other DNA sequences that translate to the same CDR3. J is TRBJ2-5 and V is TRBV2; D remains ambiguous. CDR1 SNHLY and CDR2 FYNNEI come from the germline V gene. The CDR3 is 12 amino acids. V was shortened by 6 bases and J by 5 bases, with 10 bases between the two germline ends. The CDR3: CASSERRETQYF. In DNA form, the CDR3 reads TGTGCCAGCAGCGAGCGCCGGGAGACCCAGTACTTC.

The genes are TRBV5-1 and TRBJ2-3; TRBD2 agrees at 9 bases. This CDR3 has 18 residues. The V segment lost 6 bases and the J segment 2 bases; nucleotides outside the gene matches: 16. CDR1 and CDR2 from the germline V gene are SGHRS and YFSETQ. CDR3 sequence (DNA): TGCGCCAGCAACTTTGTAGCGGGGGCGAAAAGATCCACAGATACGCAGTATTTT. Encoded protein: CASNFVAGAKRSTDTQYF.

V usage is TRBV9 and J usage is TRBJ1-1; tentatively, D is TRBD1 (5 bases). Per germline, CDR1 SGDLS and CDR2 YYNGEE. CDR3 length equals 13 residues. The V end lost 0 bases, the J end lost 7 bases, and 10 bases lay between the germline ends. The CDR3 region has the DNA TGTGCCAGCAGCGTAGTAGGGGTGGGTGAAGCTTTCTTT. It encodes CASSVVGVGEAFF.

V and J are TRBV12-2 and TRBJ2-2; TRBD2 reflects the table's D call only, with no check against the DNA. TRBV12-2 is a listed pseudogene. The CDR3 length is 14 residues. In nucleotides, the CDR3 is TGTGCAAGTCGCCCCTCTCCCGGGACCGGGGAGCTGTTTTTT. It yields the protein CASRPSPGTGELFF.

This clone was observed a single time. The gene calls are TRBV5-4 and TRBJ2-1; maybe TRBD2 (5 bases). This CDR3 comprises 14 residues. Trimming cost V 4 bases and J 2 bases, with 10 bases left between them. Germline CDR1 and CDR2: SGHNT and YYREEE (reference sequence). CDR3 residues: CASSPMGAYNEQFF. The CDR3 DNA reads TGTGCCAGCAGCCCGATGGGAGCCTACAATGAGCAGTTCTTC.

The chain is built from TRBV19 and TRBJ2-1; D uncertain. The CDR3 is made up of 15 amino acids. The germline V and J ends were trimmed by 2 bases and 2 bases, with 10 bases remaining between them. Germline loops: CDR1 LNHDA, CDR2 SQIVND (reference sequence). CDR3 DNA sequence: TGTGCCAGTAGTATAAACAGAGGAGCCTACAATGAGCAGTTCTTC. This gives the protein CASSINRGAYNEQFF.

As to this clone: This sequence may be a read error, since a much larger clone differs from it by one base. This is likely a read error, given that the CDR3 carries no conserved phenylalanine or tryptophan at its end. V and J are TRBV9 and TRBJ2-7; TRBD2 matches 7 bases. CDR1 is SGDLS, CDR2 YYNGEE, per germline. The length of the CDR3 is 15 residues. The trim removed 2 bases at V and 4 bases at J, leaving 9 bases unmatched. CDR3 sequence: CASSVGGETIYEQYL. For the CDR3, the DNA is TGTGCCAGCAGCGTTGGGGGGGAGACCATTTACGAGCAGTACCTC.

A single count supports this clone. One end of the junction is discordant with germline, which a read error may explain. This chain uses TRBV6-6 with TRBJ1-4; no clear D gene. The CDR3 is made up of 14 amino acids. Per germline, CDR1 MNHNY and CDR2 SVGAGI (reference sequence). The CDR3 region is CAGSISGTNEKLFF. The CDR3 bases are TGTGCCGGCAGTATCAGCGGGACTAATGAAAAACTGTTTTTT.

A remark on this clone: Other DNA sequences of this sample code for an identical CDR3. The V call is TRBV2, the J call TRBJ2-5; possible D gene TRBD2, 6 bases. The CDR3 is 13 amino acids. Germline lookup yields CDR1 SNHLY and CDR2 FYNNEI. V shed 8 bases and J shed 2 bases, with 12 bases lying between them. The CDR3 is CASLRGFQETQYF. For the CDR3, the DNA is TGTGCCAGCCTACGGGGGTTTCAAGAGACCCAGTACTTC. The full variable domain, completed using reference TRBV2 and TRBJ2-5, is EPEVTQTPSHQVTQMGQEVILRCVPISNHLYFYWYRQILGQKVEFLVSFYNNEISEKSEIFDDQFSVERPDGSNFTLKIRSTKLEDSAMYFCASLRGFQETQYFGPGTRLLVL.

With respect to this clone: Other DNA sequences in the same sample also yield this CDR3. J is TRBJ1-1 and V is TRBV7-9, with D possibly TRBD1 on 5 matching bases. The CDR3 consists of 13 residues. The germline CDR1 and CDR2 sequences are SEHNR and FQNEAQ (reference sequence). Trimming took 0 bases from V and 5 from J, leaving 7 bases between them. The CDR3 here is CASSLAQGTEAFF. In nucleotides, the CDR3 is TGTGCCAGCAGCTTAGCGCAGGGAACTGAAGCTTTCTTT.

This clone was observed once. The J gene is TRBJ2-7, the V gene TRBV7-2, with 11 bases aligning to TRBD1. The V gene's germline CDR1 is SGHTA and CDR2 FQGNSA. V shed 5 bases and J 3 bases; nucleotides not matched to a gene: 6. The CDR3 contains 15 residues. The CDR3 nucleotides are TGTGCCAGCAGCAGAGGACAGGGGGCGAACTACGAGCAGTACTTC. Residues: CASSRGQGANYEQYF. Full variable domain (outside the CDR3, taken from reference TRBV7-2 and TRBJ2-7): GAGVSQSPSNKVTEKGKDVELRCDPISGHTALYWYRQSLGQGLEFLIYFQGNSAPDKSGLPSDRFSAERTGGSVSTLTIQRTQQEDSAVYLCASSRGQGANYEQYFGPGTRLTVT.

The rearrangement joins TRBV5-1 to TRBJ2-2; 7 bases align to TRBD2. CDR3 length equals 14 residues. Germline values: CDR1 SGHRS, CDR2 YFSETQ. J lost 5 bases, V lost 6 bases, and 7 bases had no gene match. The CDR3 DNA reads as TGCGCCAGCAAGGGGACTAAGGGGACCGGGGAGCTGTTTTTT. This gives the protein CASKGTKGTGELFF.

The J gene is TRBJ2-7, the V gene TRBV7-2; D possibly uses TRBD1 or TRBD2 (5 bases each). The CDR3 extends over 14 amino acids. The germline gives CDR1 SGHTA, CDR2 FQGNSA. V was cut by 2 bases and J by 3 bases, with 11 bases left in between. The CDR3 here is CASSLTSQGYEQYF. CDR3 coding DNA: TGTGCCAGCAGCTTAACTAGTCAGGGCTACGAGCAGTACTTC. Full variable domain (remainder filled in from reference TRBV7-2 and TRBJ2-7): GAGVSQSPSNKVTEKGKDVELRCDPISGHTALYWYRQSLGQGLEFLIYFQGNSAPDKSGLPSDRFSAERTGGSVSTLTIQRTQQEDSAVYLCASSLTSQGYEQYFGPGTRLTVT.

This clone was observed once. The CDR3 spells CASSTTLRDGAFNQPQHF. CDR3 DNA: TGTGCCAGCAGTACAACCCTCCGGGACGGCGCTTTCAATCAGCCCCAGCATTTT. This chain uses TRBV7-2 with TRBJ1-5, with a tentative D call TRBD1 (5 bases). CDR3 length: 18 residues. Trimming shortened V by 6 bases and J by 3 bases, and 24 bases separated the two germline ends. Germline-derived CDR1 and CDR2 are SGHTA and FQGNSA.

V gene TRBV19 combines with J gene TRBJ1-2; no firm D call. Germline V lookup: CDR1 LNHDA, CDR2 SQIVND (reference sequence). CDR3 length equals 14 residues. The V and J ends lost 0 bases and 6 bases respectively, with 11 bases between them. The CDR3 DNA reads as TGTGCCAGTAGTATAGATCCGGCGGGTCATGGCTACACCTTC. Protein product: CASSIDPAGHGYTF.